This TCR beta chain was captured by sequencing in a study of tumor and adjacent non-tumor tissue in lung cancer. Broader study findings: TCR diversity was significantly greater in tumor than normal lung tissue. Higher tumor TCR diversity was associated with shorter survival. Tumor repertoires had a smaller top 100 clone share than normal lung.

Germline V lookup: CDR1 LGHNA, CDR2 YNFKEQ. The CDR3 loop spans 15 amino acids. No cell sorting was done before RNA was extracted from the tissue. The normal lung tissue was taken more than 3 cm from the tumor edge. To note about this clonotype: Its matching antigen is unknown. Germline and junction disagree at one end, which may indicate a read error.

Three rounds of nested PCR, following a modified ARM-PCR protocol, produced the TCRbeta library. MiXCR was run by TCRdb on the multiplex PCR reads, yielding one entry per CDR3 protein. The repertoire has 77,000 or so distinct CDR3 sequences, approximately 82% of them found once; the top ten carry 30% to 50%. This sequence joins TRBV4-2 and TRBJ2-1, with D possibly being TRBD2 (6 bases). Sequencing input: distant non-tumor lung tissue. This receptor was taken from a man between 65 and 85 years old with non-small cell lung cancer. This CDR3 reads CASSQVHGSDNVQFF. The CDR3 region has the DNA TGTGCCAGCAGCCAAGTGCACGGGAGCGACAATGTGCAGTTCTTC.